This TCR beta chain was identified in a study of blood T cells in healthy people across ages. V was clipped by 5 bases and J by 1 base; unmatched bases: 9. From germline, CDR1 is DFQATT and CDR2 SNEGSKA (reference sequence). The CDR3 length is 15 residues. Together with a sample-barcoded 5' primer, a J-beta primer mix was included in a second PCR lasting roughly 6 to 12 cycles. Using its own MiXCR run on the 5' RACE reads, TCRdb lists one record per CDR3 protein. Here the sample spans roughly 1,800,000 distinct CDR3 sequences, about 49% being singletons. The chain combines TRBV20-1 with TRBJ1-2; 8 nucleotides agree with TRBD1. This TCR was sampled from a middle-aged woman in good health. Sequencing input: blood. The DNA for the CDR3 is TGCAGTGCTGAAGGCCGGACAGGGAGTAACTATGGCTACACCTTC. It specifies CSAEGRTGSNYGYTF.